This T cell receptor beta chain was recovered during a study of shared clonotypes between healthy human individuals. Study-wide findings and caveats: Unshared clonotypes carried lower generation probabilities than those common to all four donors.

This clone was detected once. Its antigen is not known. Other DNA sequences in this sample translate to the same CDR3. V lost 3 bases and J lost 8, with 8 bases in between. This CDR3 contains 12 residues. Per the germline V gene, CDR1 is MNHEY and CDR2 is SMNVEV (reference sequence). Sequenced by immunoSEQ multiplex PCR; TCRdb stores in-frame clones only, minus some. This table holds some 600,000 clones, approximately 96% found once. The naive CD8 subset, CD45RO-negative cells positively selected for CCR7, excluded terminally differentiated effector memory CD45RA+ cells. All of the donors resided in Nashville, Tennessee, and each was a Caucasian adult.

This sequence joins TRBV27 and TRBJ2-1, with a weak D call TRBD2 (5 bases). The clonotype originates from a woman in her twenties or thirties in good health. The sequenced sample was naive CD8+ T cells sorted from blood. As DNA, the CDR3 is TGTGCCAGCAGTTTCTGGGGAGATGAGCAGTTCTTC. Its translation: CASSFWGDEQFF.